This is a list of T cell receptor beta chains from one sample in a study of response to subunit inactivated influenza vaccine. One entry per CDR3 protein results from TCRdb running MiXCR on the RT-PCR reads. The sample holds about 500,000 distinct CDR3 sequences, approximately 7.7% seen once. The material was PBMCs from blood, obtained around 2 years after vaccination. The receptor source for this set is a man between 50 and 75 years old who received an inactivated influenza vaccine. Each CDR3 is given with its conserved first and last residue. Each record gives: J gene, V gene, D gene, clone size, CDR3 protein, CDR3 DNA. A D gene is named only where the DNA matches it firmly. Clone size is stated in some rows and not others, as once, few, many or a class when expanded.

TRBJ2-1 | TRBV7-8 | NA | many | CASSLDSPYNEQFF | TGTGCCAGCAGCTTAGATAGCCCATACAATGAGCAGTTCTTC
TRBJ1-5 | TRBV20-1 | TRBD1 | many | CSAAGGNGQPQHF | TGCAGTGCCGCAGGGGGCAACGGTCAGCCCCAGCATTTT
TRBJ2-7 | TRBV29-1 | TRBD2 | many | CSVELRLAASYEQYF | TGCAGCGTTGAATTACGACTAGCGGCCTCCTACGAGCAGTACTTC
TRBJ1-3 | TRBV29-1 | NA | many | CSVAESGNTIYF | TGCAGCGTTGCTGAGTCTGGAAACACCATATATTTT
TRBJ1-4 | TRBV20-1 | TRBD1 | NA | CSARETGTGAEKLFF | TGCAGTGCTAGAGAAACCGGGACAGGGGCGGAAAAACTGTTTTTT
TRBJ2-1 | TRBV18 | TRBD1 | many | CASSPTRQQGNEQFF | TGTGCCAGCTCACCAACACGACAACAGGGGAACGAGCAGTTCTTC
TRBJ1-1 | TRBV6-1 | NA | NA | CASSRGRQGPTSTEAFF | TGTGCCAGCAGTCGTGGGAGGCAGGGCCCGACCTCCACTGAAGCTTTCTTT
TRBJ1-1 | TRBV11-2 | NA | many | CASLLGRLNTEAFF | TGTGCCAGCCTCCTAGGACGGCTGAACACTGAAGCTTTCTTT
TRBJ1-1 | TRBV12-3/TRBV12-4 | TRBD1 | many | CASRYRGMNTEAFF | TGTGCCAGCAGGTACAGGGGAATGAACACTGAAGCTTTCTTT
TRBJ1-2 | TRBV20-1 | TRBD1 | few | CSAGSTGTGVHGYTF | TGCAGTGCTGGATCCACCGGGACAGGGGTTCATGGCTACACCTTC
TRBJ1-5 | TRBV5-1 | NA | few | CASSDGGANQPQHF | TGCGCCAGCAGCGACGGGGGAGCGAATCAGCCCCAGCATTTT
TRBJ1-1 | TRBV29-1 | NA | many | CSVDRETEAFF | TGCAGCGTTGACCGGGAAACTGAAGCTTTCTTT
TRBJ2-3 | TRBV6-2/TRBV6-3 | TRBD2 | NA | CASKASGPTDTQYF | TGTGCCAGCAAGGCTAGCGGACCCACAGATACGCAGTATTTT
TRBJ2-3 | TRBV29-1 | TRBD2 | many | CSVARSGGHTDTQYF | TGCAGCGTTGCCCGGTCGGGGGGGCACACAGATACGCAGTATTTT
TRBJ2-7 | TRBV20-1 | TRBD2 | many | CSAPGGIIYEQYF | TGCAGTGCACCGGGGGGGATCATCTACGAGCAGTACTTC
TRBJ2-2 | TRBV12-3/TRBV12-4 | NA | NA | CASSLRIQGNTGELFF | TGTGCCAGCAGCCTTAGAATACAGGGGAACACCGGGGAGCTGTTTTTT
TRBJ2-5 | TRBV9 | TRBD2 | NA | CASSVAAGGQETQYF | TGTGCCAGCAGCGTAGCGGCGGGAGGGCAAGAGACCCAGTACTTC
TRBJ2-7 | TRBV7-8 | NA | NA | CASSPTGTLGSYEQYF | TGTGCCAGCAGCCCCACCGGGACATTGGGCTCCTACGAGCAGTACTTC
TRBJ2-1 | TRBV9 | NA | many | CASSVGGQPYNEQFF | TGTGCCAGCAGCGTAGGTGGACAGCCCTACAATGAGCAGTTCTTC
TRBJ1-4 | TRBV27 | NA | few | CASSLYQSSKLFF | TGTGCCAGCAGTTTATATCAGTCTTCGAAACTGTTTTTT
TRBJ2-1 | TRBV6-2/TRBV6-3 | TRBD2 | few | CASSKGLAGNEQFF | TGTGCCAGCAGTAAGGGACTAGCAGGCAATGAGCAGTTCTTC
TRBJ2-3 | TRBV20-1 | NA | NA | CSARDVQDTQYF | TGCAGTGCTAGAGATGTGCAAGATACGCAGTATTTT
TRBJ2-3 | TRBV10-3 | NA | NA | CAISDGGSGDTQYF | TGTGCCATCAGTGACGGGGGCTCAGGGGATACGCAGTATTTT
TRBJ2-2 | TRBV14 | NA | NA | CASSQEGIYTGELFF | TGTGCCAGCAGCCAAGAAGGGATCTACACCGGGGAGCTGTTTTTT
TRBJ2-7 | TRBV20-1 | TRBD2 | NA | CSATSGVSYEQYF | TGCAGTGCCACTAGCGGAGTCTCCTACGAGCAGTACTTC
TRBJ2-1 | TRBV20-1 | NA | few | CSARSGESSYNEQFF | TGCAGTGCTCGCTCCGGGGAGAGCTCCTACAATGAGCAGTTCTTC
TRBJ2-1 | TRBV28 | NA | few | CASSRLASEQFF | TGTGCCAGCAGTCGTCTAGCGTCCGAGCAGTTCTTC
TRBJ2-3 | TRBV2 | NA | many | CASSEAVQIPLTDTQYF | TGTGCCAGCAGTGAAGCGGTCCAAATCCCGCTCACAGATACGCAGTATTTT
TRBJ2-7 | TRBV14 | NA | few | CASSQFTRQYF | TGTGCCAGCAGCCAATTCACAAGGCAGTACTTC
TRBJ1-2 | TRBV6-5 | NA | NA | CASSTSDSAYGYTF | TGTGCCAGCAGTACCTCGGACAGTGCCTATGGCTACACCTTC
TRBJ2-7 | TRBV2 | TRBD2 | NA | CASILAGGYEQYF | TGTGCCAGCATCCTAGCGGGAGGGTACGAGCAGTACTTC
TRBJ2-7 | TRBV12-3/TRBV12-4 | TRBD2 | few | CASRTTSGGYEQYF | TGTGCCAGCAGAACGACTAGCGGGGGGTACGAGCAGTACTTC
TRBJ2-7 | TRBV15 | NA | few | CATSYSGGTPYEQYF | TGTGCCACCAGCTACTCAGGGGGGACCCCCTACGAGCAGTACTTC
TRBJ2-1 | TRBV28 | NA | NA | CASSPLGVADSEQFF | TGTGCCAGCAGCCCCTTAGGGGTCGCGGACAGTGAGCAGTTCTTC
TRBJ1-2 | TRBV7-2 | NA | NA | CASSLGVEYGYTF | TGTGCCAGCAGCTTAGGGGTGGAGTATGGCTACACCTTC
TRBJ2-3 | TRBV7-2 | TRBD2 | NA | CASSLQLAGGSTDTQYF | TGTGCCAGCAGCCTGCAACTAGCGGGAGGGAGCACAGATACGCAGTATTTT
TRBJ1-4 | TRBV20-1 | NA | NA | CSARRDRINEKLFF | TGCAGTGCTAGACGAGACAGGATTAATGAAAAACTGTTTTTT
TRBJ1-1 | TRBV5-1 | TRBD1 | few | CASTEGTDRANTEAFF | TGCGCCAGCACAGAAGGAACAGACAGGGCGAACACTGAAGCTTTCTTT
TRBJ2-3 | TRBV20-1 | TRBD1 | NA | CSARGLAGGRTDTQYF | TGCAGTGCTAGGGGGTTGGCAGGGGGCCGGACAGATACGCAGTATTTT
TRBJ1-2 | TRBV6-1 | NA | NA | CASRQDAFYGYTF | TGTGCCAGCAGACAGGACGCGTTCTATGGCTACACCTTC
TRBJ2-1 | TRBV10-3 | TRBD2 | NA | CAISESAGGPENEQFF | TGTGCCATCAGTGAAAGTGCGGGAGGGCCAGAGAATGAGCAGTTCTTC
TRBJ2-3 | TRBV4-2 | NA | NA | CASSQEWWQGRTDTQYF | TGTGCCAGCAGCCAAGAGTGGTGGCAGGGTCGCACAGATACGCAGTATTTT
TRBJ2-1 | TRBV7-8 | NA | NA | CASSLLPGQLTIAYNEQFF | TGTGCCAGCAGCTTGCTCCCGGGACAACTAACAATAGCCTACAATGAGCAGTTCTTC